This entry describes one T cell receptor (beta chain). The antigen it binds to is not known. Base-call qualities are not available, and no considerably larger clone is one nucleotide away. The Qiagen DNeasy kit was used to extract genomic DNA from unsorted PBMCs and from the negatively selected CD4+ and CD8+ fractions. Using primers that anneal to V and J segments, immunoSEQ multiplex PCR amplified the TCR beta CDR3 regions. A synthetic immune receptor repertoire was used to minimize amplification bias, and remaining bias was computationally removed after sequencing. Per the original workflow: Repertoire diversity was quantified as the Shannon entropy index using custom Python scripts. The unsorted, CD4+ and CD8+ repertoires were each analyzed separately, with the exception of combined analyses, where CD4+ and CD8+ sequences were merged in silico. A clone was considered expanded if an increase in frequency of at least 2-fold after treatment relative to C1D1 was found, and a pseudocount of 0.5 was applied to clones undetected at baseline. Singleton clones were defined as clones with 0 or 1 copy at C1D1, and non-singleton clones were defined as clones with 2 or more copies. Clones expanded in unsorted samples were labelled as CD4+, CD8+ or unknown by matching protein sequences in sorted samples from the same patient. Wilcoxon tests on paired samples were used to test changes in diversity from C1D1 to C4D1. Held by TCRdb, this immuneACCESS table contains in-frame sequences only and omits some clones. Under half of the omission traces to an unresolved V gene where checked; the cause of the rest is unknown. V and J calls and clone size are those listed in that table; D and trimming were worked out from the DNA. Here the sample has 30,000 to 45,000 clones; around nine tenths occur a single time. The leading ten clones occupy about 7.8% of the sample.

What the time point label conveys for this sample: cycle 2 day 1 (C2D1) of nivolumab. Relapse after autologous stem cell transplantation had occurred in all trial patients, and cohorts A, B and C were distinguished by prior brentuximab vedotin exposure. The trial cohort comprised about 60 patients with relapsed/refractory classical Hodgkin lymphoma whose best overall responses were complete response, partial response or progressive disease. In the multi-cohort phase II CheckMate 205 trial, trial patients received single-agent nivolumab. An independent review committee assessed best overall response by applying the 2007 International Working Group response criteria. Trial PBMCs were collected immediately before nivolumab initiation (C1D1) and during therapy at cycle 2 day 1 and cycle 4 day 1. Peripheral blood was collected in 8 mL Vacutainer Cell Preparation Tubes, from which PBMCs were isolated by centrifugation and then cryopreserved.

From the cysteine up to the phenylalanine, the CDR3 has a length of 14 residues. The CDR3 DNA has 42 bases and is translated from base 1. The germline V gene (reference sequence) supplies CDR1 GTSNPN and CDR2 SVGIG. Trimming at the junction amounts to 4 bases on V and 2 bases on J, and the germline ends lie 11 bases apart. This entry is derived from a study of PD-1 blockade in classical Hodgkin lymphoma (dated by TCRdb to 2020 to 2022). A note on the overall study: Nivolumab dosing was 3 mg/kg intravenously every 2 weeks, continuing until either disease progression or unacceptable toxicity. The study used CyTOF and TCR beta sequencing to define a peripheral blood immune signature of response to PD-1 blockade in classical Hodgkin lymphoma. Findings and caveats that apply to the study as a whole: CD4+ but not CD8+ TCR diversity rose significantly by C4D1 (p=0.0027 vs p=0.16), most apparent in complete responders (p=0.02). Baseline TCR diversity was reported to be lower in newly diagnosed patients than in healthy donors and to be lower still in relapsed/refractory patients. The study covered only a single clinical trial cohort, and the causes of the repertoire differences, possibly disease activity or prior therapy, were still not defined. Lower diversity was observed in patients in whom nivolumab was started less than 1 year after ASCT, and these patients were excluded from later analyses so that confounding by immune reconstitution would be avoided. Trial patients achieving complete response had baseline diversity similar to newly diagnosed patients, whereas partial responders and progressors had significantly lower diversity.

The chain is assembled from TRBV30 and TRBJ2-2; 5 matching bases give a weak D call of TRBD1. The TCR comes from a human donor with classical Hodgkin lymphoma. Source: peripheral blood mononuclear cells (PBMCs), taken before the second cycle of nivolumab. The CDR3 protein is CAWTRQLNTGELFF. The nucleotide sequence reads TGTGCCTGGACACGACAGCTAAACACCGGGGAGCTGTTTTTT.